One and the same sample provided the 10 T cell receptor beta chains below, sequenced in a study of cytomegalovirus exposure and HLA in healthy donors. PCR was performed using 60 Vbeta and 13 Jbeta primers. TCRdb keeps only in-frame clones here, not all; method: immunoSEQ multiplex PCR. In the table there are about 150,000 clones, roughly 82% of which are singletons. The specimen was PBMCs. The receptors shown here come from a man in his thirties or forties in good health and CMV-seropositive.

This chain joins TRBV7-2 and TRBJ2-1, with a weak D call TRBD1 (7 bases). The CDR3 runs to 16 residues. In germline, CDR1 is SGHTA, CDR2 FQGNSA. Trimming took 1 base from V and 7 from J, leaving 17 bases between them. CDR3 protein: CASSLDREQGRNEQFF. In DNA, the CDR3 is TGTGCCAGCAGCTTAGATCGGGAACAGGGGAGGAATGAGCAGTTCTTC.

The V gene is TRBV4-1, the J gene TRBJ1-5; D remains unclear. V dropped 5 bases and J dropped 0 bases, with 20 bases sitting between them. CDR1 is MGHRA, CDR2 YSYEKL, per germline. This CDR3 contains 18 residues. The CDR3 here is CASSNLWRGGYSNQPQHF. The CDR3 DNA reads TGCGCCAGCAGCAACCTCTGGCGGGGAGGCTATAGCAATCAGCCCCAGCATTTT.

V and J are TRBV2 and TRBJ2-7; TRBD1 might be the D (6 bases). Germline CDR1 SNHLY, CDR2 FYNNEI. The ends were cut back, 4 bases at V and 2 bases at J, with 18 bases in the middle. The CDR3 covers 16 residues. This chain's CDR3 is CASSGLEPGEAYEQYF. In nucleotides, the CDR3 is TGTGCCAGCAGTGGTTTGGAGCCAGGGGAAGCCTACGAGCAGTACTTC.

This clone was observed once. The V gene is TRBV4-3, the J gene TRBJ2-7, with D possibly TRBD2 on 5 matching bases. V was shortened by 4 bases and J by 5 bases, with 12 bases between the two germline ends. Germline assignment: CDR1 LGHNA and CDR2 YSLEER. This CDR3 comprises 13 residues. The CDR3 nucleotides are TGCGCCAGCAGCCCCACCGGGAAGAACGAGCAGTACTTC. Translated: CASSPTGKNEQYF.

The J gene is TRBJ1-1, the V gene TRBV5-1; D unresolved. Looked up from germline, CDR1 is SGHRS and CDR2 is YFSETQ. CDR3 length: 12 residues. Trimming pared 5 bases from V and 1 base from J, leaving 6 bases between. CDR3: CASREENTEAFF. The DNA of the CDR3 is TGCGCCAGCAGAGAGGAGAACACTGAAGCTTTCTTT. The full variable domain, with the rest looked up from reference TRBV5-1 and TRBJ1-1, is KAGVTQTPRYLIKTRGQQVTLSCSPISGHRSVSWYQQTPGQGLQFLFEYFSETQRNKGNFPGRFSGRQFSNSRSEMNVSTLELGDSALYLCASREENTEAFFGQGTRLTVV.

This chain uses TRBV18 with TRBJ1-4; 7 bases line up with TRBD1. The trim removed 8 bases at V and 11 bases at J, leaving 17 bases unmatched. Germline V gives CDR1 KGHSH, CDR2 LQKENI. This CDR3 is built from 15 residues. CDR3 in DNA: TGTGCCAGCCACAACTCCGGGACAGAGCGCGGGAAACTGTTTTTT. Encoded protein: CASHNSGTERGKLFF.

The chain employs TRBV5-1 and TRBJ2-4; 11 nucleotides line up with TRBD1. This CDR3 region has 19 residues. V dropped 4 bases and J dropped 1; count of bases not matched to a gene: 13. Germline V gene lookup returns CDR1 SGHRS and CDR2 YFSETQ. The CDR3: CASSAGQGASLRAKNIQYF. CDR3 bases: TGCGCCAGCAGCGCCGGACAGGGGGCGAGCCTGAGGGCCAAAAACATTCAGTACTTC.

The V call is TRBV4-1, the J call TRBJ1-5; 7 nucleotides match TRBD1. There are 17 residues in the CDR3. With V trimmed by 1 base and J by 0 bases, 6 bases remained unmatched. Germline values: CDR1 MGHRA, CDR2 YSYEKL. The CDR3 nucleotides read TGCGCCAGCAGCCAAGTTGGGACAGACTATAGCAATCAGCCCCAGCATTTT. Translating gives CASSQVGTDYSNQPQHF.

V usage is TRBV10-3 and J usage is TRBJ1-6, with 8 positions matching TRBD1. Germline loops: CDR1 ENHRY, CDR2 SYGVKD. The junction had 10 bases not matched to a gene; V was cut back by 5 bases and J by 7 bases. The CDR3 totals 16 residues. The CDR3 nucleotides read TGTGCCATCAGTCTCCAGGGGGCCGTCGGGAATTCACCCCTCCACTTT. This translates into CAISLQGAVGNSPLHF.

This chain links TRBV4-1 with TRBJ2-5, with D unresolved. V was clipped by 1 base and J by 7 bases, with 13 bases between them. This CDR3 is built from 14 residues. Germline V CDR1 and CDR2: MGHRA, YSYEKL. The CDR3 DNA reads as TGCGCCAGCAGCCAAGGCGACACTCCGAGGACCCAGTACTTC. Its translation is CASSQGDTPRTQYF.